Each of the 27 T cell receptor beta chains below was sequenced from the same sample in a study of PD-1 blockade in classical Hodgkin lymphoma. Time point here: cycle 4 day 1 (C4D1), after about 6 weeks of nivolumab. Each patient relapsed following autologous stem cell transplantation, and prior brentuximab vedotin exposure differed. Thawed PBMCs underwent magnetic negative selection to yield purified CD4+ T cells. The method was immunoSEQ multiplex PCR; TCRdb's version includes in-frame clones alone and lacks a portion of them. The top ten hold 2.4% of the sample, which has under 35,000 clones, around 83% seen once. This material consisted of CD4+ T cells from blood, taken before the fourth cycle of nivolumab. These receptor sequences come from a human donor with classical Hodgkin lymphoma.

The chain has TRBV18 and TRBJ1-1; 7 bases align to TRBD1. Germline values: CDR1 KGHSH, CDR2 LQKENI. J was trimmed by 5 bases and V by 3 bases; bases with no gene match: 6. This CDR3 has 14 amino acids. CDR3 bases: TGTGCCAGCTCACCTTCGACAGGGATAACTGAAGCTTTCTTT. It yields the protein CASSPSTGITEAFF.

The chain joins TRBV11-2 to TRBJ2-1; the D is unclear. The CDR3 sequence is 12 residues long. The germline V gene encodes CDR1 SGHAT and CDR2 FQNNGV. The V end was cut by 2 bases, the J end by 7 bases, with 6 bases between. DNA for the CDR3: TGTGCCAGCAGCTTAAATTTGAATGAGCAGTTCTTC. As protein: CASSLNLNEQFF.

The J gene is TRBJ2-1, the V gene TRBV5-5, with a weak D call TRBD2 (5 bases). V was cut by 5 bases and J by 1 base, with 13 bases left in between. This CDR3 is built from 15 residues. The germline gives CDR1 SGHKS, CDR2 YYEKEE (reference sequence). CDR3 protein: CASRWGEGSYNEQFF. DNA for the CDR3: TGTGCCAGCAGGTGGGGTGAGGGATCCTACAATGAGCAGTTCTTC.

This sequence joins TRBV6-4 and TRBJ2-1; TRBD2 matches at 7 bases. The ends lost 3 bases at V and 15 bases at J; junction bases unmatched: 11. The CDR3 runs to 13 residues. Germline V gives CDR1 MRHNA, CDR2 SNTAGT. The CDR3: CASSELPSGRWFF. CDR3 DNA sequence: TGTGCCAGCAGTGAATTACCTAGCGGCCGCTGGTTCTTC.

The chain combines TRBV27 with TRBJ1-2; D is uncertain. Looked up from germline, CDR1 is MNHEY and CDR2 is SMNVEV (reference sequence). The CDR3 runs to 13 residues. Trimming took off 8 bases at V and 4 bases at J, with 14 bases between the two ends. In DNA form, the CDR3 reads TGTGCCAGCGGCCCCCGAGGCCTCTATGGCTACACCTTC. Translation: CASGPRGLYGYTF.

The rearrangement uses TRBV30 and TRBJ2-4; TRBD1 aligns across 7 bases. The CDR3 totals 15 residues. J was trimmed by 0 bases and V by 7 bases; bases with no gene match: 9. From germline, CDR1 is GTSNPN and CDR2 SVGIG (reference sequence). CDR3 in amino acids: CALADRTIAKNIQYF. The CDR3 region has the DNA TGTGCCTTGGCGGACAGGACGATAGCCAAAAACATTCAGTACTTC.

The chain links TRBV21-1 to TRBJ1-2; the table's D call of TRBD1 was not tested on the DNA. TRBV21-1 is a documented pseudogene. The CDR3 runs to 17 residues. This CDR3 reads CAATSQRDRRSNYGYTF. DNA for the CDR3: TGTGCCGCAACAAGCCAGAGGGACAGGAGATCAAACTATGGCTACACCTTC.

This clone was seen once. This chain connects TRBV5-8 to TRBJ1-2; TRBD1 matches at 10 bases. The germline gives CDR1 SGHTS, CDR2 YDEGEE. Unmatched junction bases numbered 7, after V lost 4 bases and J lost 7 bases. The CDR3 covers 14 residues. CDR3: CASSRTGTGVGYTF. The CDR3 DNA is TGTGCCAGCAGCCGCACCGGGACAGGGGTTGGCTACACCTTC.

V gene TRBV6-6 combines with J gene TRBJ1-5, with a weak D call TRBD1 (5 bases). The CDR3 has 15 amino acids. Germline V gene sequence: CDR1 MNHNY, CDR2 SVGAGI (reference sequence). Trimming took 0 bases from V and 3 from J, leaving 9 bases between them. CDR3 sequence reads: CASSYSGTLNQPQHF. The CDR3 DNA sequence: TGTGCCAGCAGTTACTCCGGGACTCTCAATCAGCCCCAGCATTTT.

V usage is TRBV7-9 and J usage is TRBJ1-1; the match to TRBD1 covers 10 bases. This CDR3 has 15 amino acids. CDR1 is SEHNR and CDR2 is FQNEAQ in the germline V gene (reference sequence). Unmatched junction bases numbered 5, after V lost 2 bases and J lost 5 bases. CDR3: CASSLSGQGITEAFF. Here the CDR3 DNA reads TGTGCCAGCAGCTTATCGGGACAGGGGATAACTGAAGCTTTCTTT.

Details on this clone: A read error may account for a junction end that differs from germline. Here the CDR3 DNA reads TGTGCCAGCAGCCACGGACGCAGGGACTTTAATGAAAAACTGTCTTTT. Amino acids: CASSHGRRDFNEKLSF. The chain has TRBV14 and TRBJ1-4; TRBD1 is a possible D gene (5 bases). Per the germline V gene, CDR1 is SGHDN and CDR2 is FVKESK. The CDR3 consists of 16 residues.

The chain carries TRBV5-5 and TRBJ1-2; 7 bases match TRBD1. The germline CDR1 and CDR2 sequences are SGHKS and YYEKEE (reference sequence). V lost 4 bases to trimming and J lost 3 bases; unmatched junction nucleotides: 3. The CDR3 runs 13 residues. CDR3 in DNA: TGTGCCAGCAGCGTGGGGACAGACTATGGCTACACCTTC. It yields the protein CASSVGTDYGYTF.

V usage is TRBV19 and J usage is TRBJ1-4; 8 bases match TRBD1. The length of the CDR3 is 14 residues. Germline CDR1 reads LNHDA; CDR2 reads SQIVND (reference sequence). V dropped 5 bases and J dropped 8; count of bases not matched to a gene: 7. Written as DNA, the CDR3 is TGTGCCAGTAGTCCAGGACAGGGAGCAGAAAAACTGTTTTTT. Protein sequence: CASSPGQGAEKLFF.

The gene calls are TRBV19 and TRBJ2-7; 7 positions match TRBD1. The J segment lost 2 bases and the V segment lost 6 bases, leaving 7 bases of the junction unmatched. Germline CDR1 is LNHDA and CDR2 is SQIVND (reference sequence). The CDR3 length is 14 residues. The CDR3 spells CASRGTVTTYEQYF. The CDR3 DNA follows: TGTGCCAGTAGGGGGACAGTTACTACCTACGAGCAGTACTTC.

This clone was picked up a small number of times. The rearrangement joins TRBV5-1 to TRBJ2-3, with D maybe TRBD2 (6 bases). Germline V lookup: CDR1 SGHRS, CDR2 YFSETQ. Trimming left V 2 bases short and J 4 bases short, with 11 bases between. CDR3 length equals 14 residues. The CDR3 loop reads CASSFAGSADTQYF. As DNA, the CDR3 is TGCGCCAGCAGCTTCGCGGGGTCGGCAGATACGCAGTATTTT.

The V gene is TRBV7-9, the J gene TRBJ2-2, with 7 bases matching TRBD2. The trim removed 6 bases at V and 4 bases at J, leaving 20 bases unmatched. The CDR3 is 19 residues long. CDR1 is SEHNR and CDR2 is FQNEAQ in the germline V gene (reference sequence). The CDR3 sequence is CASSFRPFNAGAGTGELFF. The CDR3 coding sequence is TGTGCCAGCAGTTTCCGCCCCTTTAATGCGGGAGCTGGCACCGGGGAGCTGTTTTTT.

As for this clone: Within the sample, other DNA sequences also encode this same CDR3. The genes are TRBV30 and TRBJ1-2; maybe TRBD1 (5 bases). The V gene's germline CDR1 is GTSNPN and CDR2 SVGIG (reference sequence). CDR3 length equals 11 residues. V was cut by 3 bases and J by 8 bases, with 10 bases left in between. The CDR3 coding sequence is TGTGCCTGGAGGGGACGGGGGGGCTACACCTTC. This sequence encodes CAWRGRGGYTF.

This chain joins TRBV11-2 and TRBJ2-7, with D possibly being TRBD2 (5 bases). Trimming took off 2 bases at V and 2 bases at J, with 16 bases between the two ends. Germline V gene data show CDR1 as SGHAT and CDR2 as FQNNGV. The CDR3 consists of 16 residues. DNA of the CDR3: TGTGCCAGCAGCTTACACATAAGCGGTTATCCCTACGAGCAGTACTTC. Protein sequence: CASSLHISGYPYEQYF.

The chain uses TRBV7-8 and TRBJ2-3, with 9 bases that match TRBD2. The CDR3 length is 17 residues. Germline trimming cut 1 base from V and 4 bases from J; bases unmatched to any gene: 9. CDR1 is SGHVS, CDR2 FQNEAQ, per germline. Here the CDR3 reads CASSLGPASGTSDTQYF. In DNA form, the CDR3 reads TGTGCCAGCAGCTTAGGTCCGGCTAGCGGGACCTCAGATACGCAGTATTTT.

This sequence joins TRBV7-9 and TRBJ2-3; D may be TRBD2 (5 bases). CDR1 is SEHNR and CDR2 is FQNEAQ in the germline V gene (reference sequence). V shed 5 bases and J shed 7 bases, with 13 bases lying between them. This CDR3 contains 13 residues. DNA of the CDR3: TGTGCCAGCAGCCACATTCAGCGGAATACGCAGTATTTT. Translation: CASSHIQRNTQYF.

The rearrangement uses TRBV10-2 and TRBJ2-3; TRBD2 matches 7 bases. Trimming cost V 8 bases and J 1 base; bases outside gene matches: 6. CDR1 and CDR2 from the germline V gene are WSHSY and SAAADI. This CDR3 has 14 residues. The CDR3 DNA sequence: TGCGCCAGCGTCCCAACTAGCGGCACAGATACGCAGTATTTT. Amino acid sequence: CASVPTSGTDTQYF.

V gene TRBV4-1 combines with J gene TRBJ1-1, with D possibly matching TRBD1 (6 bases). The CDR3 runs to 15 residues. The V and J ends lost 7 bases and 5 bases respectively, with 20 bases between them. Looked up from germline, CDR1 is MGHRA and CDR2 is YSYEKL. CDR3 loop: CASNSYGGLGTEAFF. CDR3 nucleotide sequence: TGCGCCAGCAATTCCTACGGGGGGCTCGGAACTGAAGCTTTCTTT.

The chain combines TRBV5-1 with TRBJ1-3, with D perhaps TRBD1 (5 bases). This CDR3 has 15 residues. CDR1 is SGHRS and CDR2 is YFSETQ in the germline V gene. V was trimmed by 1 base and J by 2 bases, leaving 10 bases between them. CDR3 protein: CASSLSGVPGNTIYF. The CDR3 DNA reads as TGCGCCAGCAGCTTGTCGGGGGTCCCTGGAAACACCATATATTTT.

V gene TRBV5-6 combines with J gene TRBJ2-5, with D possibly being TRBD1 (5 bases). The CDR3 totals 14 residues. Germline V gene sequence: CDR1 SGHDT, CDR2 YYEEEE. V dropped 0 bases and J dropped 5 bases, with 11 bases sitting between them. The CDR3 DNA reads TGTGCCAGCAGCTTGGCCGCAGGGTTGGAGACCCAGTACTTC. This encodes CASSLAAGLETQYF.

The chain joins TRBV29-1 to TRBJ1-1, with D possibly matching TRBD1 (6 bases). CDR3 size: 13 residues. Germline CDR1 is SQVTM and CDR2 is ANQGSEA. Written as DNA, the CDR3 is TGCAGGGATAGCGGGACACCGAACACTGAAGCTTTCTTT. Its protein is CRDSGTPNTEAFF.

The CDR3 coding sequence is TGTGCCAGCAGCTTGGCCCCGGGCCACACAGATACGCAGTATTTT. It translates to CASSLAPGHTDTQYF. This chain joins TRBV5-6 and TRBJ2-3; the D is unclear. V gave up 0 bases and J gave up 2 bases, with 10 bases separating them. The CDR3 length is 15 residues. Germline V lookup: CDR1 SGHDT, CDR2 YYEEEE.

This clone was counted only a few times. This chain connects TRBV19 to TRBJ1-2; unclear D gene. V was pared by 3 bases and J by 7 bases, with 9 bases between. There are 12 residues in the CDR3. CDR1 LNHDA and CDR2 SQIVND come from the germline V gene (reference sequence). CDR3 nucleotide sequence: TGTGCCAGTAGTATGGAGGCACGTGGCTACACCTTC. This codes for CASSMEARGYTF.